This is a list of T cell receptor beta chains from one sample in a study of T-cell memory formation after mild COVID-19. TCRdb re-analysed the 5' RACE reads in MiXCR, keeping a single row per CDR3 protein. The sample consists of more than 300,000 distinct CDR3 sequences, roughly 13% of them appearing once. The material sequenced was PBMCs or a T cell subset sorted from them (not recorded which). These receptors were collected from a man between 18 and 29 years old who had mild COVID-19 (a few samples of this study predate the infection). Cell type and time point are not known. CDR3s include the opening cysteine and the closing phenylalanine or tryptophan. The D gene is left open where the match is weak. A row's size may be missing; if present it is once, few, many or a size class.

few	TRBV2	TRBJ2-1	-	CASNRGGESYNEQFF	TGTGCCAGCAACCGTGGGGGTGAGTCCTACAATGAGCAGTTCTTC
many	TRBV20-1	TRBJ1-6	-	CSAGEGAPNSPLHF	TGCAGTGCTGGTGAAGGGGCCCCTAATTCACCCCTCCACTTT
-	TRBV12-3/TRBV12-4	TRBJ2-5	TRBD1	CASSSRDRDQETQYF	TGTGCCAGCAGTTCAAGGGACAGGGACCAAGAGACCCAGTACTTC
-	TRBV29-1	TRBJ1-1	-	CSVSRTLNTEAFF	TGCAGCGTGTCCCGGACGTTGAACACTGAAGCTTTCTTT
-	TRBV24-1	TRBJ2-5	TRBD2	CATSDTLSSSGGQETQYF	TGTGCCACCAGTGATACCCTTTCAAGTAGCGGGGGACAAGAGACCCAGTACTTC
few	TRBV28	TRBJ1-5	TRBD1	CASSSPGDRGSNQPQHF	TGTGCCAGCAGTTCCCCTGGGGACAGGGGGAGCAATCAGCCCCAGCATTTT
few	TRBV29-1	TRBJ1-2	-	CSVEDRGDSNYGYTF	TGCAGCGTTGAAGATCGGGGGGATTCTAACTATGGCTACACCTTC
few	TRBV5-6	TRBJ2-7	-	CASSPLRRSYEQYF	TGTGCCAGCAGCCCCTTGCGGCGGAGCTACGAGCAGTACTTC
many	TRBV29-1	TRBJ2-7	-	CSVCSAYEQYF	TGCAGCGTGTGTAGCGCCTACGAGCAGTACTTC
-	TRBV6-5	TRBJ2-4	-	CASGRTKNIQYF	TGTGCCAGTGGGAGGACCAAAAACATTCAGTACTTC
many	TRBV10-3	TRBJ1-5	TRBD1	CAISGSSTGGSGNQPQHF	TGTGCCATCAGTGGCTCCTCGACAGGGGGATCGGGCAATCAGCCCCAGCATTTT
few	TRBV21-1	TRBJ2-1	-	CASSKERRDNEQFF	TGTGCCAGCAGCAAAGAAAGGCGGGACAATGAGCAGTTCTTC
many	TRBV5-1	TRBJ2-5	-	CASSFGNQETQYF	TGCGCCAGCAGCTTCGGAAACCAAGAGACCCAGTACTTC
few	TRBV12-3/TRBV12-4	TRBJ1-5	-	CASSLGPHQPQHF	TGTGCCAGCAGTCTGGGTCCCCATCAGCCCCAGCATTTT
-	TRBV27	TRBJ2-7	TRBD2	CASSRTGTSGGAPSLDEQYF	TGTGCCAGCAGTAGAACCGGGACTAGCGGGGGGGCTCCCTCTTTGGACGAGCAGTACTTC
few	TRBV11-2	TRBJ2-3	TRBD2	CATSLGWERGALAGTQYF	TGTGCCACCAGCCTAGGATGGGAGCGGGGGGCCCTGGCAGGGACGCAGTATTTT
few	TRBV7-8	TRBJ1-5	-	CASSGWVGNQPQHF	TGTGCCAGCTCAGGGTGGGTTGGCAATCAGCCCCAGCATTTT
-	TRBV6-5	TRBJ2-2	-	CASGFSAGELFF	TGTGCCAGCGGCTTTAGCGCCGGGGAGCTGTTTTTT
many	TRBV12-5	TRBJ2-3	-	CASGLDTSGGEDTQYF	TGTGCTAGTGGTTTGGATACCTCCGGAGGGGAAGATACGCAGTATTTT
few	TRBV9	TRBJ2-3	TRBD1	CASSVDTGGYDTQYF	TGTGCCAGCAGCGTAGATACAGGGGGGTACGATACGCAGTATTTT
-	TRBV24-1	TRBJ2-6	-	CATSDGPGDSGANVLTF	TGTGCCACCAGTGACGGGCCTGGCGACTCTGGGGCCAACGTCCTGACTTTC
-	TRBV7-8	TRBJ2-3	TRBD2	CASSLLSGDTDTQYF	TGTGCCAGCAGCTTACTTAGCGGGGACACAGATACGCAGTATTTT
few	TRBV28	TRBJ2-1	-	CASREGLDEQFF	TGTGCCAGCCGCGAGGGTCTCGATGAGCAGTTCTTC
few	TRBV5-1	TRBJ1-1	-	CASSFSFGRGGTEAFF	TGCGCCAGCAGCTTTTCCTTTGGACGGGGCGGCACTGAAGCTTTCTTT
many	TRBV7-8	TRBJ2-1	-	CASSLGRISEQFF	TGTGCCAGCAGCTTGGGTCGTATTTCGGAGCAGTTCTTC
-	TRBV30	TRBJ2-2	-	CACRGGNTGELFF	TGTGCCTGTCGTGGGGGGAACACCGGGGAGCTGTTTTTT
-	TRBV4-3	TRBJ2-2	TRBD2	CASSPSRSSGYTGELFF	TGCGCCAGCAGCCCAAGTAGATCTAGCGGGTACACCGGGGAGCTGTTTTTT
-	TRBV5-1	TRBJ1-1	-	CASSLGREAEAFF	TGCGCCAGCAGCTTGGGCAGGGAGGCTGAAGCTTTCTTT
many	TRBV6-4	TRBJ2-1	-	CASSSAGEGDEQFF	TGTGCCAGCAGCTCGGCGGGGGAGGGGGATGAGCAGTTCTTC
many	TRBV20-1	TRBJ2-1	TRBD2	CSARDAAGAYNEQFF	TGCAGTGCTAGAGACGCAGCGGGGGCCTACAATGAGCAGTTCTTC
many	TRBV5-1	TRBJ1-4	TRBD1	CASSSRPGQGDEKLFF	TGCGCCAGCAGCTCCCGTCCCGGACAGGGAGATGAAAAACTGTTTTTT
many	TRBV7-8	TRBJ2-3	-	CASSLGSGGGWRTDTQYF	TGTGCCAGCAGCTTAGGGTCGGGTGGAGGTTGGCGGACAGATACGCAGTATTTT
-	TRBV12-3/TRBV12-4	TRBJ2-3	TRBD2	CASEVWEWTSGPDTQYF	TGTGCCAGTGAGGTCTGGGAGTGGACTAGCGGGCCAGATACGCAGTATTTT
many	TRBV28	TRBJ1-2	TRBD1	CASSQGQGYGYTF	TGTGCCAGCAGCCAGGGACAGGGCTATGGCTACACCTTC
few	TRBV5-1	TRBJ1-1	TRBD1	CASSQSPGGTEAFF	TGCGCCAGCAGCCAATCCCCAGGGGGTACTGAAGCTTTCTTT
few	TRBV2	TRBJ1-2	-	CASSERGAGGYTF	TGTGCCAGCAGTGAACGGGGGGCTGGTGGCTACACCTTC
-	TRBV4-3	TRBJ2-1	-	CASSQAVAPYNEQFF	TGCGCCAGCAGCCAAGCGGTAGCGCCCTACAATGAGCAGTTCTTC
few	TRBV27	TRBJ2-5	TRBD1	CASRPGQGQTQYF	TGTGCCAGCAGGCCCGGACAGGGGCAAACCCAGTACTTC
-	TRBV20-1	TRBJ2-3	TRBD1	CSAGTGGNADTQYF	TGCAGTGCTGGGACAGGGGGCAACGCAGATACGCAGTATTTT
-	TRBV3-2	TRBJ1-1	-	CASNRGQMNTEAFF	TGTGCCAGCAATAGGGGACAGATGAACACTGAAGCTTTCTTT
-	TRBV11-2	TRBJ1-5	-	CASSLDAQGPNQPQHF	TGTGCCAGCAGCTTAGATGCCCAGGGTCCCAATCAGCCCCAGCATTTT
-	TRBV6-5	TRBJ1-1	-	CASSSVYSEEAFF	TGTGCCAGCAGTTCCGTCTACAGCGAAGAAGCTTTCTTT
-	TRBV5-1	TRBJ2-5	-	CASSQGPDPGETQYF	TGCGCCAGCAGCCAGGGACCCGATCCGGGGGAGACCCAGTACTTC
-	TRBV2	TRBJ1-2	-	CASSEALPSDYGYTF	TGTGCCAGCAGTGAAGCGCTTCCGTCAGACTATGGCTACACCTTC
many	TRBV7-9	TRBJ1-6	-	CASSLDSSPLHF	TGTGCCAGCAGCTTGGACAGTTCACCCCTCCACTTT
few	TRBV29-1	TRBJ2-7	TRBD1	CSVELWTGDYEQYF	TGCAGCGTTGAGCTATGGACAGGGGACTACGAGCAGTACTTC
few	TRBV9	TRBJ2-7	-	CASSVDGQNYEQYF	TGTGCCAGCAGCGTAGACGGACAAAACTACGAGCAGTACTTC
many	TRBV6-2/TRBV6-3	TRBJ2-1	-	CASSYGNEQFF	TGTGCCAGCAGTTACGGTAATGAGCAGTTCTTC
many	TRBV19	TRBJ1-2	-	CASSRDKPSGYTF	TGTGCCAGTAGCCGGGACAAACCATCTGGCTACACCTTC
few	TRBV11-2	TRBJ1-2	-	CASSNPAGRFGYTF	TGTGCCAGCAGCAACCCCGCAGGCCGTTTTGGCTACACCTTC